Following are 6 T cell receptor beta chains from one sample sequenced in a study of cytomegalovirus exposure and HLA in healthy donors. The PCR made use of 60 Vbeta and 13 Jbeta primers. Measured with immunoSEQ multiplex PCR; TCRdb has only the in-frame clones, and not every one. Among 100,000 to 150,000 clones, around 73% were seen once, and the ten largest hold about 4.3%. The sample consisted of PBMCs. These receptors all stem from a man in his sixties in good health and CMV-seropositive.

V is TRBV10-2 and J is TRBJ2-3, with TRBD2 identical over 11 bases. CDR1 and CDR2 from the germline V gene are WSHSY and SAAADI. The CDR3 runs 14 residues. With 8 bases clipped from V and 2 bases from J, the junction kept 3 bases outside the gene matches. CDR3 coding DNA: TGCGCCAGCCTACTAGCGGGGGCCACAGATACGCAGTATTTT. Its protein product is CASLLAGATDTQYF.

The V call is TRBV4-2, the J call TRBJ2-1; 10 bases agree with TRBD2. Per germline, CDR1 LGHNA and CDR2 YNFKEQ. The trim removed 4 bases at V and 2 bases at J, leaving 11 bases unmatched. The CDR3 runs to 18 residues. In DNA, the CDR3 is TGTGCCAGCAGCCTTTTTCCTAGCGGGGGTGATACCTACAATGAGCAGTTCTTC. It codes for CASSLFPSGGDTYNEQFF.

The chain has TRBV14 and TRBJ1-1, with D maybe TRBD1 (6 bases). Trimming took off 1 base at V and 1 base at J, with 10 bases between the two ends. From germline, CDR1 is SGHDN and CDR2 FVKESK. CDR3 size: 15 residues. CDR3 protein: CASSQGGTRNTEAFF. Written as DNA, the CDR3 is TGTGCCAGCAGCCAAGGGGGGACACGGAACACTGAAGCTTTCTTT.

The gene calls are TRBV7-9 and TRBJ1-1; TRBD1 might be the D (6 bases). This CDR3 region has 17 residues. V lost 5 bases and J 8 bases, leaving 27 bases between the germline ends. The V gene's germline CDR1 is SEHNR and CDR2 FQNEAQ (reference sequence). The chain's CDR3 is CASSTRAPGQGKVEAFF. For the CDR3, the DNA is TGTGCCAGCAGCACTAGGGCTCCGGGACAAGGCAAAGTAGAAGCTTTCTTT.

The table lists this clone with a few counts. The chain carries TRBV28 and TRBJ2-5; 8 bases are shared with TRBD1. The J call may be in error: the DNA end matches TRBJ2-7 better. Looked up from germline, CDR1 is MDHEN and CDR2 is SYDVKM. The CDR3 covers 12 residues. The DNA for the CDR3 is TGTGCCTCATGTCGGACAGGGAACGAGCAGTACTTC. This encodes CASCRTGNEQYF.

V is TRBV19 and J is TRBJ1-2; 8 bases map to TRBD1. This CDR3 has 13 residues. V was pared by 10 bases and J by 4 bases, with 8 bases of the junction left unmatched. CDR1 LNHDA and CDR2 SQIVND come from the germline V gene (reference sequence). This CDR3 reads CAIRPGGSYGYTF. The CDR3 DNA sequence: TGTGCCATCCGGCCAGGGGGCAGCTATGGCTACACCTTC.